This T cell receptor beta chain appears in the sequencing data of a study of vaccination and CD4 T cells after COVID-19. This CDR3 contains 16 residues. V gave up 6 bases and J gave up 2 bases; unmatched junction bases: 11. The germline gives CDR1 MNHNS, CDR2 SASEGT. A word on this clonotype: Its antigen is currently unknown.

Specified treatment: 10-day PBMC culture with coronavirus spike peptide pools or control peptides (ViraFEST assay). The Oncomine TCR Beta short-read assay sequenced DNA from cultured CD4+ T cells. One entry per CDR3 protein results from TCRdb running MiXCR on the PCR reads. Of about 20,000 distinct CDR3 sequences listed, around 50% are singletons. Points from the study as a whole: Convalescent patient numbers were relatively low, with no early post-infection timepoints.

What was sequenced was CD4+ T cells from blood, cultured in vitro. The gene calls are TRBV6-1 and TRBJ2-7; 9 bases map to TRBD1. The clonotype was recovered from a human donor who had recovered from COVID-19. The CDR3 here is CASREGYGQGPYEQYF. The CDR3 nucleotides are TGTGCCAGCAGGGAGGGGTATGGACAGGGGCCCTACGAGCAGTACTTC.